This entry lists 12 T cell receptor beta chains sequenced from one sample in a study of blood T cell repertoires in COVID-19. Profiling relied on immunoSEQ multiplex PCR, and the TCRdb table lists in-frame clones only, not all of them. The sample contains 450,000 or so clones, approximately 92% of which appear only once. The sample taken for sequencing was peripheral blood. The receptor set was obtained from a man younger than 30 with COVID-19, enrolled during active disease.

The chain has TRBV19 and TRBJ2-1, with 8 bases identical to TRBD2. With V trimmed by 3 bases and J by 2 bases, 3 bases remained unmatched. CDR3 length: 15 residues. The V gene's germline CDR1 is LNHDA and CDR2 SQIVND (reference sequence). The CDR3 coding sequence is TGTGCCAGTAGTATCACTAGCGGAACCTACAATGAGCAGTTCTTC. Translated: CASSITSGTYNEQFF. The entire variable domain, with the rest obtained from reference TRBV19 and TRBJ2-1, is as follows: DGGITQSPKYLFRKEGQNVTLSCEQNLNHDAMYWYRQDPGQGLRLIYYSQIVNDFQKGDIAEGYSVSREKKESFPLTVTSAQKNPTAFYLCASSITSGTYNEQFFGPGTRLTVL.

This sequence joins TRBV14 and TRBJ2-7; weak D call: TRBD1 (5 bases). CDR3 length equals 15 residues. The germline CDR1 and CDR2 sequences are SGHDN and FVKESK. V dropped 1 base and J dropped 6 bases, with 16 bases sitting between them. The CDR3 nucleotides are TGTGCCAGCAGCCAAGGGGTCAGGGAAATCGGCGAGCAGTACTTC. It encodes CASSQGVREIGEQYF.

The genes are TRBV14 and TRBJ1-3; D unclear. The V gene lost 5 bases and the J gene lost 0 bases, with 11 bases spanning the gap. Germline CDR1 is SGHDN and CDR2 is FVKESK. This CDR3 contains 15 residues. The CDR3: CASSAREGSGNTIYF. CDR3 DNA sequence: TGTGCCAGCAGCGCGCGCGAGGGCTCTGGAAACACCATATATTTT.

The V and J genes are TRBV9 and TRBJ2-7, with 10 bases aligning to TRBD1. Losses at the gene ends were 2 bases for V and 4 bases for J; bases not matched to a gene: 6. The germline V gene has CDR1 SGDLS and CDR2 YYNGEE. There are 15 residues in the CDR3. The CDR3 DNA reads TGTGCCAGCAGCGTGGGGGGACAGGGGAGGTACGAGCAGTACTTC. Protein product: CASSVGGQGRYEQYF. Variable domain in full (rest from reference TRBV9 and TRBJ2-7): DSGVTQTPKHLITATGQRVTLRCSPRSGDLSVYWYQQSLDQGLQFLIQYYNGEERAKGNILERFSAQQFPDLHSELNLSSLELGDSALYFCASSVGGQGRYEQYFGPGTRLTVT.

This sequence joins TRBV10-3 and TRBJ2-1, with 10 bases lining up with TRBD1. V shed 3 bases and J 6 bases; nucleotides not matched to a gene: 2. This CDR3 has 14 amino acids. Germline CDR1 ENHRY, CDR2 SYGVKD. The DNA for the CDR3 is TGTGCCATCAGTGAATGGGACAGGGGCAATGAGCAGTTCTTC. This translates into CAISEWDRGNEQFF.

The chain carries TRBV14 and TRBJ2-3; 8 bases match TRBD1. CDR1 SGHDN and CDR2 FVKESK come from the germline V gene. There are 17 residues in the CDR3. Trimming removed 6 bases from V and 0 bases from J; junction bases left unmatched: 11. CDR3 sequence reads: CASSLKLTGGSTDTQYF. DNA for the CDR3: TGTGCCAGCAGTCTTAAACTCACAGGGGGGAGCACAGATACGCAGTATTTT. Complete variable domain (other parts from reference TRBV14 and TRBJ2-3): EAGVTQFPSHSVIEKGQTVTLRCDPISGHDNLYWYRRVMGKEIKFLLHFVKESKQDESGMPNNRFLAERTGGTYSTLKVQPAELEDSGVYFCASSLKLTGGSTDTQYFGPGTRLTVL.

This chain links TRBV19 with TRBJ1-6; 8 nucleotides match TRBD1. V trimming: 3 bases; J trimming: 7 bases; junction bases outside the gene matches: 11. The CDR3 contains 17 residues. CDR1 LNHDA and CDR2 SQIVND come from the germline V gene (reference sequence). CDR3 in DNA: TGTGCCAGTAGTATTCGTCAGGGGGCCGCTAGAAATTCACCCCTCCACTTT. Amino acid sequence: CASSIRQGAARNSPLHF.

The chain couples TRBV18 to TRBJ1-4; possibly TRBD1 for D (5 bases). V was trimmed by 3 bases and J by 2 bases, leaving 13 bases between them. Germline V gives CDR1 KGHSH, CDR2 LQKENI. The CDR3 has 16 amino acids. The CDR3 reads CASSPVGVATNEKLFF. CDR3 bases: TGTGCCAGCTCACCGGTAGGGGTTGCGACTAATGAAAAACTGTTTTTT. The entire variable domain, with the rest obtained from reference TRBV18 and TRBJ1-4, is as follows: NAGVMQNPRHLVRRRGQEARLRCSPMKGHSHVYWYRQLPEEGLKFMVYLQKENIIDESGMPKERFSAEFPKEGPSILRIQQVVRGDSAAYFCASSPVGVATNEKLFFGSGTQLSVL.

V usage is TRBV18 and J usage is TRBJ1-2, with TRBD1 matching 7 bases. This CDR3 comprises 15 residues. The germline V gene encodes CDR1 KGHSH and CDR2 LQKENI. Germline trimming cut 2 bases from V and 3 bases from J; bases unmatched to any gene: 6. The CDR3 loop reads CASSPLLQGDYGYTF. The CDR3 region has the DNA TGTGCCAGCTCACCATTGTTGCAGGGGGACTATGGCTACACCTTC. Variable domain in full (rest from reference TRBV18 and TRBJ1-2): NAGVMQNPRHLVRRRGQEARLRCSPMKGHSHVYWYRQLPEEGLKFMVYLQKENIIDESGMPKERFSAEFPKEGPSILRIQQVVRGDSAAYFCASSPLLQGDYGYTFGSGTRLTVV.

This sequence joins TRBV14 and TRBJ1-4; 10 bases line up with TRBD1. Losses at the gene ends were 4 bases for V and 11 bases for J; bases not matched to a gene: 4. Germline assignment: CDR1 SGHDN and CDR2 FVKESK. The CDR3 extends over 13 amino acids. CDR3 in DNA: TGTGCCAGCAGCCGGGACAGGGGAGAGAAACTGTTTTTT. Translated: CASSRDRGEKLFF.

This chain connects TRBV2 to TRBJ2-3; the D gene is possibly TRBD2 (5 bases). The CDR3 extends over 14 amino acids. Germline loops: CDR1 SNHLY, CDR2 FYNNEI. The ends were cut back, 9 bases at V and 3 bases at J, with 16 bases in the middle. The CDR3 here is CASTGVGGTDTQYF. The CDR3 nucleotides read TGTGCCAGTACCGGGGTTGGCGGGACAGATACGCAGTATTTT.

V is TRBV3-1 (or the pseudogene TRBV3-2) and J is TRBJ2-3; weak D call: TRBD2 (5 bases). Between the trimmed V and J ends, which lost 1 base and 6 bases, there was a span of 8 bases. This CDR3 is 13 amino acids long. Germline CDR1 reads LGHDT; CDR2 reads YNNKEL (reference sequence). The CDR3 coding sequence is TGTGCCAGCAGCCAAGGGGCGGGTGATACGCAGTATTTT. Translated: CASSQGAGDTQYF.